A selection of T cell receptor beta chains follows, all from one sample in a study of CD8 T cells in ankylosing spondylitis. TCRdb passed the 5' RACE reads through MiXCR, listing each CDR3 protein once. The repertoire holds 200,000 to 250,000 distinct CDR3 sequences, about 11% seen once, with about 19% in the top ten. Sequences were obtained from blood, either unsorted or a sorted T cell fraction (not recorded which). Receptor source: a male donor with ankylosing spondylitis or in good health (not recorded which). Both conserved end residues are part of each CDR3. The order of the fields is J gene, clone size, D gene, V gene, CDR3 protein, CDR3 DNA. The D gene is left open where the match is weak. A clone size is listed for some rows: how often the clone was seen (once, few, many), or a class if it is expanded.

>TRBJ1-1|many|-|TRBV7-9
CASSFWSGAGTEAFF
TGTGCCAGCAGCTTTTGGTCCGGGGCGGGCACTGAAGCTTTCTTT
>TRBJ2-5|many|-|TRBV5-1
CASSADPSGETQYF
TGCGCCAGCAGCGCGGACCCTTCGGGGGAGACCCAGTACTTC
>TRBJ2-3|many|-|TRBV7-3
CASSRLSNTDTQYF
TGTGCCAGCAGCCGCCTGTCGAACACAGATACGCAGTATTTT
>TRBJ2-7|-|-|TRBV12-3/TRBV12-4
CASSPSFRIYEQYF
TGTGCCAGCAGTCCCTCCTTCAGAATCTACGAGCAGTACTTC
>TRBJ2-3|few|-|TRBV5-1
CASSGIPTDTQYF
TGCGCCAGCAGCGGGATCCCCACAGATACGCAGTATTTT
>TRBJ2-1|few|TRBD2|TRBV9
CASSVSGGGNEQFF
TGTGCCAGCAGCGTAAGCGGGGGGGGGAATGAGCAGTTCTTC
>TRBJ2-7|many|-|TRBV5-1
CASSLDRGLGSYEQYF
TGCGCCAGCAGCTTGGACAGGGGACTGGGATCCTACGAGCAGTACTTC
>TRBJ2-1|many|-|TRBV5-1
CASSLDLISYNEQFF
TGCGCCAGCAGCTTGGACCTTATCTCCTACAATGAGCAGTTCTTC
>TRBJ2-5|few|-|TRBV20-1
CSAHGGTETQYF
TGCAGTGCTCATGGGGGGACGGAGACCCAGTACTTC
>TRBJ1-3|-|-|TRBV7-9
CASSPRGLADAGNTIYF
TGTGCCAGCAGCCCACGGGGGCTCGCGGATGCGGGAAACACCATATATTTT
>TRBJ2-7|many|-|TRBV20-1
CSATWDSGTYEQYF
TGCAGTGCTACTTGGGACAGCGGGACCTACGAGCAGTACTTC
>TRBJ2-3|many|-|TRBV20-1
CSASFPLRSTDTQYF
TGCAGTGCTAGCTTCCCGTTAAGAAGCACAGATACGCAGTATTTT
>TRBJ2-7|many|TRBD1|TRBV5-1
CASSPRDRGKDEQYF
TGCGCCAGCAGCCCCCGGGACAGGGGGAAGGACGAGCAGTACTTC
>TRBJ2-3|many|-|TRBV20-1
CSASRATNFHSSTDTQYF
TGCAGTGCTTCGAGGGCTACTAACTTCCATTCTAGCACAGATACGCAGTATTTT
>TRBJ2-6|many|-|TRBV5-8
CASSLAMRAWGANVLTF
TGTGCCAGCAGCTTGGCCATGCGAGCATGGGGGGCCAACGTCCTGACTTTC
>TRBJ2-6|-|-|TRBV5-6
CASSLEGDPSGANVLTF
TGTGCCAGCAGCTTAGAAGGGGATCCCTCTGGGGCCAACGTCCTGACTTTC
>TRBJ1-4|-|-|TRBV6-2/TRBV6-3
CASRSTGDNEKLFF
TGTGCCAGCAGATCGACAGGAGATAATGAAAAACTGTTTTTT
>TRBJ2-3|many|TRBD2|TRBV28
CASSLASGGSDTQYF
TGTGCCAGCAGTTTAGCCAGCGGGGGCTCAGATACGCAGTATTTT
>TRBJ2-3|many|TRBD2|TRBV5-1
CASSFSPSGASSTDTQYF
TGCGCCAGCAGCTTTAGTCCTAGCGGGGCTTCGAGCACAGATACGCAGTATTTT
>TRBJ2-3|many|-|TRBV5-1
CASSLDGIPTDTQYF
TGCGCCAGCAGCTTGGACGGCATTCCCACAGATACGCAGTATTTT
>TRBJ2-7|many|-|TRBV5-6
CASRMRAATYEQYF
TGTGCCAGCAGGATGCGGGCAGCCACCTACGAGCAGTACTTC
>TRBJ1-4|-|-|TRBV2
CASSESSGRPILLFF
TGTGCCAGCAGTGAATCGTCAGGGAGGCCGATATTACTGTTTTTT
>TRBJ2-2|-|-|TRBV11-3
CASGPPNTGELFF
TGTGCCAGCGGTCCTCCGAACACCGGGGAGCTGTTTTTT
>TRBJ1-1|few|-|TRBV7-2
CASSLLGPNTEAFF
TGTGCCAGCAGCCTCCTCGGGCCGAACACTGAAGCTTTCTTT
>TRBJ2-1|many|TRBD2|TRBV7-3
CASSLAGGAYNEQFF
TGTGCCAGCAGCTTAGCCGGGGGGGCGTACAATGAGCAGTTCTTC
>TRBJ1-1|many|TRBD1|TRBV6-1
CASTPGQGRLGNTEAFF
TGTGCCAGCACTCCGGGACAGGGGCGTTTAGGGAACACTGAAGCTTTCTTT
>TRBJ2-7|-|-|TRBV4-2
CASGPEPSLHEQYF
TGTGCCAGCGGCCCCGAGCCCTCCTTGCACGAGCAGTACTTC